A single T cell receptor beta chain is shown here with its context. Under the authors' procedure: Reference gene primers were amplified, and this amplification served to estimate nucleated cell counts. Profiled with immunoSEQ multiplex PCR; TCRdb holds only in-frame clones, not every one. V and J calls plus clone size are reproduced from that table; the DNA served to infer D and trimming. The sample lists about 110,000 clones, approximately 85% occurring once. This specimen belongs to a study of blood T cell repertoires in COVID-19. Whole-study context: COVID-19 samples collected from the United States, Italy and Spain covered acute and convalescent phases.

Seattle participants joined during active infection and were tracked over time. Trimming removed 5 bases from V and 3 bases from J, with 9 bases in between. The V gene's germline CDR1 is MNHNY and CDR2 SVGAGI (reference sequence). The CDR3 length is 13 residues. The specimen was peripheral blood. The chain couples TRBV6-6 to TRBJ2-3; D is undetermined. The receptor comes from a woman aged 55-69 years with COVID-19, enrolled during active disease. The CDR3, as DNA: TGTGCCAGCAGTCGATTATCGACAGATACGCAGTATTTT. Its translation is CASSRLSTDTQYF.